This TCR beta chain was sequenced for a study of neoadjuvant anti-PD-1 for oral cavity cancer. Details on this clone: The antigen is undetermined.

This CDR3 has 14 amino acids. Trimming took off 2 bases at V and 8 bases at J, with 15 bases between the two ends. Germline-derived CDR1 and CDR2 are SNHLY and FYNNEI. Time point meaning: after neoadjuvant nivolumab, at surgical resection. These oral cavity squamous cell carcinomas were HPV-negative and locally advanced. Analysis of PBMCs was direct, with no culture step. The method was immunoSEQ multiplex PCR; TCRdb's version includes in-frame clones alone and lacks a portion of them. The table records about 42,000 clones, approximately 80% of them present only once. Study-wide results and limits: Higher pretreatment blood Treg/Th17 ratios correlated with higher pretreatment blood and lower post-treatment tumor TCRbeta clonality.

The sequence came from a person aged 40 to 85 with oral cavity squamous cell carcinoma. The sample here was PBMCs, taken after nivolumab (anti-PD-1) treatment. The genes are TRBV2 and TRBJ1-2; a possible D gene is TRBD1 (5 bases). For the CDR3, the DNA is TGTGCCAGCAGTGAAAGGGGAATATATGAGGGCTACACCTTC. This codes for CASSERGIYEGYTF.